Following are 27 T cell receptor beta chains from one sample sequenced in a study of T-cell memory formation after mild COVID-19. MiXCR, applied by TCRdb to the 5' RACE reads, yields one record per CDR3 protein. The profile shows more than 250,000 distinct CDR3 sequences, roughly 17% of them singletons. The specimen was PBMCs or a T cell subset sorted from them (not recorded which). The receptors originated from a man aged 18 to 29 who had mild COVID-19 (a few samples of this study predate the infection). Cell type and time point are not known.

The rearrangement joins TRBV12-3 or TRBV12-4 to TRBJ1-3, with D unresolved. The length of the CDR3 is 14 residues. V was cut by 6 bases and J by 0 bases, with 9 bases left in between. The CDR3 DNA reads as TGTGCCAGCAGCAGGAGGTCCTCTGGAAACACCATATATTTT. This sequence encodes CASSRRSSGNTIYF.

V gene TRBV29-1 combines with J gene TRBJ1-1; D is unresolved. The CDR3 is 13 amino acids. V lost 6 bases to trimming and J lost 2 bases, with 13 bases between them. The germline gives CDR1 SQVTM, CDR2 ANQGSEA. In DNA form, the CDR3 reads TGCAGCGTGGAGGGCGGCTCCAACACTGAAGCTTTCTTT. As protein: CSVEGGSNTEAFF.

The rearrangement uses TRBV5-1 and TRBJ2-4; perhaps TRBD1 as D (6 bases). The germline CDR1 and CDR2 sequences are SGHRS and YFSETQ. The CDR3 length is 13 residues. V gave up 1 base and J gave up 8 bases, with 10 bases separating them. DNA for the CDR3: TGCGCCAGCAGCTTGCGACAGGCGGACATTCAGTACTTC. Residues: CASSLRQADIQYF. Variable domain in full (rest from reference TRBV5-1 and TRBJ2-4): KAGVTQTPRYLIKTRGQQVTLSCSPISGHRSVSWYQQTPGQGLQFLFEYFSETQRNKGNFPGRFSGRQFSNSRSEMNVSTLELGDSALYLCASSLRQADIQYFGAGTRLSVL.

The CDR3 DNA reads as TGTGCCAGCCGACTAGCCGGAGAGACCCAGTACTTC. This sequence encodes CASRLAGETQYF. V is TRBV2 and J is TRBJ2-5, with 7 bases fitting TRBD2. This CDR3 contains 12 residues. The V segment lost 8 bases and the J segment 4 bases; nucleotides outside the gene matches: 4. The V gene's germline CDR1 is SNHLY and CDR2 FYNNEI. Filled out from reference TRBV2 and TRBJ2-5, the complete variable domain reads EPEVTQTPSHQVTQMGQEVILRCVPISNHLYFYWYRQILGQKVEFLVSFYNNEISEKSEIFDDQFSVERPDGSNFTLKIRSTKLEDSAMYFCASRLAGETQYFGPGTRLLVL.

V is TRBV7-3 and J is TRBJ2-1; D is undetermined. V was shortened by 7 bases and J by 10 bases, with 14 bases between the two germline ends. Per germline, CDR1 SGHTA and CDR2 FQGTGA. CDR3 length: 12 residues. The CDR3 spells CASTSPGREQFF. The CDR3 nucleotides are TGTGCCAGCACTTCCCCTGGGCGGGAGCAGTTCTTC.

The chain links TRBV12-3 or TRBV12-4 to TRBJ2-2; TRBD1 might be the D (6 bases). The CDR3 contains 12 residues. Trimming shortened V by 10 bases and J by 6 bases, and 12 bases separated the two germline ends. The CDR3 protein is CATNAGAGELFF. For the CDR3, the DNA is TGTGCCACCAATGCAGGGGCCGGGGAGCTGTTTTTT.

The V call is TRBV7-9, the J call TRBJ2-7, with TRBD1 identical over 7 bases. CDR3 size: 16 residues. The trim removed 3 bases at V and 0 bases at J, leaving 8 bases unmatched. Germline values: CDR1 SEHNR, CDR2 FQNEAQ (reference sequence). CDR3 in amino acids: CASSFGTVFLSYEQYV. For the CDR3, the DNA is TGTGCCAGCAGCTTCGGGACAGTCTTCCTCTCCTACGAGCAGTACGTC.

The chain recombines TRBV3-1 with TRBJ2-5, with D hard to call. The V gene lost 3 bases and the J gene lost 4 bases, with 15 bases spanning the gap. CDR1 and CDR2 (germline): LGHDT, YNNKEL (reference sequence). CDR3 size: 15 residues. The CDR3 sequence: CASSQAPGSRETQYF. CDR3 bases: TGTGCCAGCAGCCAGGCCCCGGGCAGTAGAGAGACCCAGTACTTC.

The chain uses TRBV4-3 and TRBJ2-2; 9 bases agree with TRBD1. V lost 5 bases and J lost 5; bases outside the gene matches: 9. The CDR3 contains 16 residues. Germline loops: CDR1 LGHNA, CDR2 YSLEER. CDR3 sequence: CASSGWDRDRTGELFF. For the CDR3, the DNA is TGCGCCAGCAGCGGGTGGGACAGGGATCGGACCGGGGAGCTGTTTTTT.

The V call is TRBV6-2 or TRBV6-3, the J call TRBJ2-2, with D maybe TRBD1 (5 bases). CDR3 length equals 15 residues. Germline CDR1 MNHEY, CDR2 SVGEGT. Trimming removed 6 bases from V and 2 bases from J, with 13 bases in between. CDR3 DNA sequence: TGTGCCAGCAGCCACAGGTCAGAAAACACCGGGGAGCTGTTTTTT. This translates into CASSHRSENTGELFF.

The rearrangement links TRBV2 to TRBJ2-7; 7 nucleotides match TRBD2. V shed 6 bases and J 6 bases; nucleotides not matched to a gene: 8. The CDR3 is 13 amino acids. Per germline, CDR1 SNHLY and CDR2 FYNNEI. The DNA for the CDR3 is TGTGCCAGCAGAGCGGGACCGCCCTCCGAGCAGTACGTC. Protein: CASRAGPPSEQYV.

The chain has TRBV7-9 and TRBJ1-5; D is ambiguous. Trimming pared 2 bases from V and 0 bases from J, leaving 5 bases between. This CDR3 has 14 amino acids. Germline V gene lookup returns CDR1 SEHNR and CDR2 FQNEAQ (reference sequence). For the CDR3, the DNA is TGTGCCAGCAGCTTAATGGATAGCAATCAGCCCCAGCATTTT. Amino acids: CASSLMDSNQPQHF.

The chain employs TRBV3-1 and TRBJ2-5; no clear D gene. CDR3 size: 13 residues. From germline, CDR1 is LGHDT and CDR2 YNNKEL (reference sequence). V was cut by 0 bases and J by 5 bases, with 7 bases left in between. The CDR3 DNA follows: TGTGCCAGCAGCCAAGACTCTTCGGAGACCCAGTACTTC. It yields the protein CASSQDSSETQYF.

The chain joins TRBV20-1 to TRBJ2-5; TRBD2 aligns across 8 bases. Trimming took 3 bases from V and 5 from J; bases not matched to a gene: 8. CDR1 is DFQATT, CDR2 SNEGSKA, per germline (reference sequence). CDR3 size: 14 residues. As DNA, the CDR3 is TGCAGTGCTAGGAACGCGGGGGGCCGGGAGACCCAGTACTTC. Amino acids: CSARNAGGRETQYF.

The chain has TRBV6-1 and TRBJ2-4; perhaps TRBD1 as D (6 bases). This CDR3 is 14 amino acids long. The V gene lost 6 bases and the J gene lost 8 bases, with 17 bases spanning the gap. Germline CDR1 is MNHNS and CDR2 is SASEGT. CDR3 amino acids: CASRNRVVVDIQYF. DNA of the CDR3: TGTGCCAGCAGAAACAGGGTGGTAGTTGACATTCAGTACTTC.

This clonotype was counted a few times. The chain recombines TRBV27 with TRBJ2-7, with 7 bases fitting TRBD2. The CDR3 contains 16 residues. The J segment lost 6 bases and the V segment lost 6 bases, leaving 17 bases of the junction unmatched. Germline CDR1 reads MNHEY; CDR2 reads SMNVEV (reference sequence). The CDR3 nucleotides are TGTGCCAGCAGCCCCGGCGGGGGAAGGGATCCGCTCGAGCAGTACGTC. This sequence encodes CASSPGGGRDPLEQYV.

The genes are TRBV7-9 and TRBJ1-1, with D unresolved. Germline V gene data show CDR1 as SEHNR and CDR2 as FQNEAQ (reference sequence). V lost 5 bases to trimming and J lost 8 bases, with 18 bases between them. CDR3 length: 14 residues. The CDR3 loop reads CASSPANRALEAFF. The CDR3 coding sequence is TGTGCCAGCAGCCCAGCAAATCGGGCCCTCGAAGCTTTCTTT.

The chain joins TRBV9 to TRBJ2-7; 10 nucleotides agree with TRBD1. The CDR3 sequence is 14 residues long. Trimming took 4 bases from V and 3 from J; bases not matched to a gene: 4. Germline V gives CDR1 SGDLS, CDR2 YYNGEE. In DNA form, the CDR3 reads TGTGCCAGCAGCAAGGGACAGGGGAACTACGAGCAGTACTTC. This sequence encodes CASSKGQGNYEQYF.

The chain recombines TRBV12-3 or TRBV12-4 with TRBJ2-7, with 10 bases that match TRBD1. The CDR3 is 14 residues long. Losses at the gene ends were 4 bases for V and 3 bases for J; bases not matched to a gene: 3. The CDR3 reads CASSSDRGRYEQYF. The CDR3 DNA sequence: TGTGCCAGCAGTTCCGACAGGGGGCGCTACGAGCAGTACTTC.

This clonotype has a count of ten or more. This chain joins TRBV5-6 and TRBJ1-1, with D possibly matching TRBD1 (6 bases). The CDR3 spans 14 residues. Trimming took 2 bases from V and 6 from J, leaving 14 bases between them. Germline assignment: CDR1 SGHDT and CDR2 YYEEEE. This chain's CDR3 is CASSFGGVVAEAFF. The CDR3 DNA reads as TGTGCCAGCAGCTTTGGGGGCGTGGTGGCTGAAGCTTTCTTT.

The chain has TRBV11-3 and TRBJ2-1; 10 positions agree with TRBD2. V lost 8 bases to trimming and J lost 8 bases; unmatched junction nucleotides: 9. Germline V CDR1 and CDR2: SGHNT, YENEEA. There are 14 residues in the CDR3. The CDR3 DNA is TGTGCCAGCTCTCCCCTAGCGGGGGTCCATGAGCAGTTCTTC. It specifies CASSPLAGVHEQFF.

The chain recombines TRBV28 with TRBJ2-7, with 7 bases that match TRBD2. V shed 6 bases and J 0 bases; nucleotides not matched to a gene: 2. Per the germline V gene, CDR1 is MDHEN and CDR2 is SYDVKM. The CDR3 runs 13 residues. This CDR3 is CASSGGNSYEQYV. In DNA, the CDR3 is TGTGCCAGCAGCGGGGGGAACTCCTACGAGCAGTACGTC.

This clonotype was seen more than once but under ten times. The genes are TRBV29-1 and TRBJ2-7; D is possibly TRBD1 (6 bases). Trimming removed 3 bases at V and 6 bases at J, with 27 bases between. Germline V CDR1 and CDR2: SQVTM, ANQGSEA. The CDR3 covers 17 residues. The DNA for the CDR3 is TGCAGCGTTGAGGGGGCTGGGCGAGGGAAAGTTCTTCGCGAGCAGTACTTC. Residues: CSVEGAGRGKVLREQYF.

This clonotype occurred a few times. The chain has TRBV29-1 and TRBJ2-3; 12 nucleotides line up with TRBD1. J gave up 4 bases and V 7 bases, and 6 bases lay outside the gene matches. This CDR3 spans 14 amino acids. Germline V CDR1 and CDR2: SQVTM, ANQGSEA. The CDR3: CSASGTGGSDTQYF. CDR3 in DNA: TGCAGCGCCTCGGGGACAGGGGGCTCAGATACGCAGTATTTT.

The J gene is TRBJ1-1, the V gene TRBV20-1; weak D call: TRBD1 (5 bases). This CDR3 contains 18 residues. The germline V gene encodes CDR1 DFQATT and CDR2 SNEGSKA (reference sequence). V lost 1 base, J lost 7 bases, and 28 bases lay in between. The CDR3 region is CSARGGIRGQVGWGEAFF. CDR3 bases: TGCAGTGCTAGAGGGGGGATTCGTGGGCAGGTAGGGTGGGGTGAAGCTTTCTTT.

The chain joins TRBV18 to TRBJ2-2; 7 positions agree with TRBD1. CDR3 length equals 15 residues. Germline lookup yields CDR1 KGHSH and CDR2 LQKENI. V lost 5 bases, J lost 4 bases, and 7 bases stayed unmatched. In DNA, the CDR3 is TGTGCCAGCTCAGCCAGGACAGGACTCACCGGGGAGCTGTTTTTT. Encoded protein: CASSARTGLTGELFF.

This clonotype has just a few counts. The chain recombines TRBV7-2 with TRBJ1-6; D may be TRBD1 (5 bases). Trimming took 2 bases from V and 9 from J, leaving 14 bases between them. Germline V gives CDR1 SGHTA, CDR2 FQGNSA. CDR3 length: 15 residues. In nucleotides, the CDR3 is TGTGCCAGCAGCTTAAGTAGGGACGTGGGTTCACCCCTCCACTTT. This encodes CASSLSRDVGSPLHF.